Below, one TCR beta chain is given with its context. What it binds is not known. This entry belongs to a study of cytomegalovirus exposure and HLA in healthy donors. The V gene lost 3 bases and the J gene lost 0 bases, with 17 bases spanning the gap. Germline V gene data show CDR1 as KGHSH and CDR2 as LQKENI. The CDR3 runs to 17 residues. There were likely unrecorded immune exposures, though donors were nominally healthy when sampled. The PCR employed 60 Vbeta primers together with 13 Jbeta primers. The repertoire was sequenced with immunoSEQ multiplex PCR; TCRdb's copy has only in-frame clones and lacks some. The table shows approximately 140,000 clones, with approximately 71% occurring only once. Study-wide results and caveats: According to the study, 180 or so TCR beta chains were cytomegalovirus-associated. The study carried out a later analysis of TCR beta sequences. It associated approximately 17,000 of them with specific HLA alleles at a false discovery rate of 0.05.

Sequencing used PBMCs. The receptor comes from a woman aged 55-69 years in good health and CMV-seronegative. The V call is TRBV18, the J call TRBJ1-1; D remains unclear. The CDR3 loop reads CASSPQPGVLMNTEAFF. CDR3 DNA sequence: TGTGCCAGCTCACCTCAACCCGGGGTCTTGATGAACACTGAAGCTTTCTTT.